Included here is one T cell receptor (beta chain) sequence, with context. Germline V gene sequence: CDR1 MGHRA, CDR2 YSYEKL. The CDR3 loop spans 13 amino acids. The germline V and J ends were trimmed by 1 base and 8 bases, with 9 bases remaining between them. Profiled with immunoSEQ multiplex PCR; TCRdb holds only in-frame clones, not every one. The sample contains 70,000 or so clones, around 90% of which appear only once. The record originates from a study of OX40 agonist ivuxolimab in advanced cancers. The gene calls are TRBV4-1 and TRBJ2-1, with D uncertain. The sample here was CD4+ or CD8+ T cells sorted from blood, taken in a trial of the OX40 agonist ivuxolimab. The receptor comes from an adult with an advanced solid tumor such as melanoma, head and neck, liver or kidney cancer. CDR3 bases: TGCGCCAGCAGCCAAGGGACCGGCGATGAGCAGTTCTTC. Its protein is CASSQGTGDEQFF.